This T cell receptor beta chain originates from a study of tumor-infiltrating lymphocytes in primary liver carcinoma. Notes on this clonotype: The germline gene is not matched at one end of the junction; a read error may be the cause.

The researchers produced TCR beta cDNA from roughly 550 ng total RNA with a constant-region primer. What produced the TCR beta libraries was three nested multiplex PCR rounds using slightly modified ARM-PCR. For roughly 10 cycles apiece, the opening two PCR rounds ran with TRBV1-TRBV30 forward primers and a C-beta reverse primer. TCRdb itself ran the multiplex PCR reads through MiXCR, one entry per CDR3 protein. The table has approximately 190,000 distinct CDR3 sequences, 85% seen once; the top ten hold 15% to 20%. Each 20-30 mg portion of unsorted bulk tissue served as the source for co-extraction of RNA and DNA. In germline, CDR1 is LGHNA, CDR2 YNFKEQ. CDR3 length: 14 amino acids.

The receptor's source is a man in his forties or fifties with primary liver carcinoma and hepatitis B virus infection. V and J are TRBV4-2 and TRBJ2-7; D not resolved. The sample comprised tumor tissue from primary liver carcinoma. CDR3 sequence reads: CATSQEAPAYEQYF. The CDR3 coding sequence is TGTGCCACCAGCCAAGAAGCTCCAGCCTACGAGCAGTACTTC.